A selection of T cell receptor beta chains follows, all from one sample in a study of control samples from healthy donors and cancer patients. Sequencing used immunoSEQ multiplex PCR; TCRdb keeps in-frame clones, though not all of them. Of approximately 160,000 clones in the sample, 80% to 95% were seen once. Material: blood. Receptor source: a woman between 25 and 40 years old in good health. Each CDR3 is given with its conserved first and last residue. A D gene is named only where the DNA matches it firmly. For some rows the clone size is stated as once, few or many, or as a class when expanded; others skip it.

clone size,D gene,J gene,V gene,CDR3 protein,CDR3 DNA
.,.,TRBJ1-2,TRBV14,CASSQGRTANYGYTF,TGTGCCAGCAGCCAAGGAAGGACAGCTAACTATGGCTACACCTTC
few,.,TRBJ1-1,TRBV6-2/TRBV6-3,CASSSLGNTEAFF,TGTGCCAGCAGCTCTCTGGGGAACACTGAAGCTTTCTTT
.,TRBD1,TRBJ2-7,TRBV28,CASRIGAGGSYEQYF,TGTGCCAGCAGGATAGGGGCAGGGGGCTCATACGAGCAGTACTTC
.,TRBD1,TRBJ1-2,TRBV28,CASSLDRAAYGYTF,TGTGCCAGCAGTCTAGACAGGGCCGCCTATGGCTACACCTTC
.,.,TRBJ1-6,TRBV3-1/TRBV3-2,CASSQGYNSPLHF,TGTGCCAGCAGCCAGGGGTATAATTCACCCCTCCACTTT
.,.,TRBJ1-5,TRBV4-1,CASSQDGDNSVVGNQPQHF,TGCGCCAGCAGCCAAGATGGGGACAATTCGGTTGTTGGCAATCAGCCCCAGCATTTT
.,.,TRBJ1-3,TRBV9,CASSGPDIYF,TGTGCCAGCAGCGGACCGGACATATATTTT
few,.,TRBJ1-5,TRBV19,CASSIVDRSQPQHF,TGTGCCAGTAGTATAGTCGACAGGTCTCAGCCCCAGCATTTT
.,TRBD2,TRBJ2-1,TRBV7-3,CASSQVPRLAGGNEQFF,TGTGCCAGCAGCCAGGTTCCCAGACTAGCGGGCGGTAATGAGCAGTTCTTC
.,.,TRBJ1-5,TRBV4-3,CASSQDAQGGSNQPQHF,TGCGCCAGCAGCCAAGACGCACAGGGTGGGAGCAATCAGCCCCAGCATTTT
.,.,TRBJ2-2,TRBV2,CATKPGTANTGELFF,TGTGCCACGAAACCCGGGACGGCGAACACCGGGGAGCTGTTTTTT
once,.,TRBJ1-6,TRBV6-5,CASSQGGGSPLHF,TGTGCCAGCAGTCAGGGAGGAGGCTCACCCCTCCACTTT
.,.,TRBJ1-2,TRBV5-4,CASSPLIGRGYTF,TGTGCCAGCAGCCCATTGATAGGGAGGGGCTACACCTTC
.,TRBD1,TRBJ2-1,TRBV3-1/TRBV3-2,CASRAGGPGQGYEQFF,TGTGCCAGCAGGGCCGGGGGACCGGGACAGGGTTATGAGCAGTTCTTC
.,.,TRBJ2-3,TRBV11-2,CASILSGTDTQYF,TGTGCCAGCATCCTATCAGGGACAGATACGCAGTATTTT
.,.,TRBJ1-6,TRBV2,CASSGAVHSPLHF,TGTGCCAGCAGTGGGGCCGTTCATTCACCCCTCCACTTT
.,TRBD1,TRBJ2-1,TRBV18,CASAEGTVRRQFF,TGTGCCAGCGCAGAGGGGACAGTCAGGCGGCAGTTCTTC
.,.,TRBJ1-4,TRBV6-6,CASSYVGGNEKLFF,TGTGCCAGCAGTTACGTGGGGGGCAATGAAAAACTGTTTTTT
.,.,TRBJ2-7,TRBV30,CAWSRRDRYEQYF,TGTGCCTGGAGTCGGCGGGACCGCTACGAGCAGTACTTC
.,.,TRBJ1-6,TRBV4-1,CASSQDLYYNSPLHF,TGCGCCAGCAGCCAAGATCTTTACTATAATTCACCCCTCCACTTT
.,TRBD1,TRBJ2-7,TRBV28,CASSYWTGRTYEQYF,TGTGCCAGCAGTTACTGGACAGGCCGGACCTACGAGCAGTACTTC
.,TRBD2,TRBJ2-3,TRBV5-4,CASSLAGGRVADTQYF,TGTGCCAGCAGCTTGGCAGGCGGGAGGGTTGCAGATACGCAGTATTTT
.,.,TRBJ1-4,TRBV5-6,CASSDAVGGYEKLFF,TGTGCCAGCAGCGACGCTGTAGGGGGATATGAAAAACTGTTTTTT
.,.,TRBJ2-2,TRBV7-6,CASSREGVSGELFF,TGTGCCAGCAGCCGCGAAGGGGTGTCAGGGGAGCTGTTTTTT
.,TRBD2,TRBJ2-1,TRBV19,CASSIAGLAGGSEQFF,TGTGCCAGTAGTATAGCAGGACTAGCGGGAGGGAGTGAGCAGTTCTTC
.,TRBD1,TRBJ1-1,TRBV5-6,CASSLVRGGEAFF,TGTGCCAGCAGCTTGGTCAGGGGGGGCGAAGCTTTCTTT
once,.,TRBJ2-7,TRBV7-9,CASSFGSNEQYF,TGTGCCAGCAGCTTTGGTTCAAACGAGCAGTACTTC
.,.,TRBJ1-6,TRBV2,CASSTPGTQVYNSPLHF,TGTGCCAGCAGTACCCCCGGGACACAAGTCTATAATTCACCCCTCCACTTT
.,TRBD1,TRBJ1-3,TRBV13,CASSHGQDPSRTWPGNTIYF,TGTGCCAGCAGCCACGGACAGGACCCCTCACGAACCTGGCCTGGAAACACCATATATTTT
.,.,TRBJ1-1,TRBV19,CASSIGLSAMNTEAFF,TGTGCCAGTAGTATAGGCCTCTCAGCGATGAACACTGAAGCTTTCTTT
.,.,TRBJ2-7,TRBV9,CASSPIWYEQYF,TGTGCCAGCAGCCCAATATGGTACGAGCAGTACTTC
.,TRBD2,TRBJ2-3,TRBV14,CASSQGGTSGSMYTQYF,TGTGCCAGCAGCCAAGGAGGGACTAGCGGGAGTATGTATACGCAGTATTTT
once,TRBD1,TRBJ1-4,TRBV28,CAEGAGNEKLFF,TGTGCGGAGGGGGCCGGTAATGAAAAACTGTTTTTT
.,.,TRBJ2-3,TRBV6-1,CASSEATGEGTDTQYF,TGTGCCAGCAGTGAAGCTACAGGGGAGGGAACAGATACGCAGTATTTT
.,.,TRBJ1-1,TRBV6-4,CASSDGGGTEAFF,TGTGCCAGCAGTGACGGAGGGGGCACTGAAGCTTTCTTT
.,.,TRBJ1-1,TRBV12-5,CASGSGPSKAFF,TGTGCTAGTGGAAGCGGGCCCAGCAAAGCTTTCTTT
once,TRBD1,TRBJ1-3,TRBV7-9,CASGETGAGNTIYF,TGTGCCAGCGGGGAGACAGGGGCTGGAAACACCATATATTTT
.,.,TRBJ2-4,TRBV5-6,CASTNPLLAKNIQYF,TGTGCCAGCACCAACCCCTTGCTAGCCAAAAACATTCAGTACTTC
.,.,TRBJ2-6,TRBV28,CASSFSGANVLTF,TGTGCCAGCAGTTTCTCCGGGGCCAACGTCCTGACTTTC
.,TRBD2,TRBJ2-7,TRBV20-1,CSASLRTSGDYEQYF,TGCAGTGCTAGTCTCAGGACTAGCGGGGACTACGAGCAGTACTTC
.,.,TRBJ1-4,TRBV4-1,CASSQEATGEKLFF,TGCGCCAGCAGCCAAGAGGCTACAGGGGAAAAACTGTTTTTT
few,TRBD1,TRBJ1-5,TRBV19,CASSVSGTGTLGNQPQHF,TGTGCCAGTAGCGTATCCGGGACAGGTACATTAGGCAATCAGCCCCAGCATTTT
once,.,TRBJ1-5,TRBV6-1,CASSERITHNQPQHF,TGTGCCAGCAGTGAAAGGATAACGCACAATCAGCCCCAGCATTTT
.,.,TRBJ1-1,TRBV11-1,CASSLLGNTEAFF,TGTGCCAGCAGCTTACTGGGGAACACTGAAGCTTTCTTT
.,.,TRBJ1-2,TRBV12-3/TRBV12-4,CASSLGGVTGYTF,TGTGCCAGCAGTTTAGGGGGGGTTACGGGCTACACCTTC
.,.,TRBJ2-4,TRBV23-1,CASSQSNGGENIQYF,TGCGCCAGCAGTCAATCGAACGGGGGCGAAAACATTCAGTACTTC
.,.,TRBJ2-6,TRBV7-6,CASSLAGRSAHSSGANVLTF,TGTGCCAGCAGCTTAGCGGGCAGATCAGCCCATTCCTCTGGGGCCAACGTCCTGACTTTC
.,.,TRBJ2-3,TRBV6-2/TRBV6-3,CASSYGQGYTDTQYF,TGTGCCAGCAGTTACGGGCAGGGGTACACAGATACGCAGTATTTT
.,TRBD1,TRBJ2-1,TRBV11-2,CASSLVGQGGHEQFF,TGTGCCAGCAGCTTAGTGGGACAGGGGGGGCATGAGCAGTTCTTC
.,.,TRBJ2-3,TRBV11-2,CASSQRSEAQYF,TGTGCCAGCAGCCAAAGGTCCGAAGCGCAGTATTTT
.,.,TRBJ1-1,TRBV11-1,CASSLRRLNTEAFF,TGTGCCAGCAGCTTACGGCGGTTGAACACTGAAGCTTTCTTT
.,.,TRBJ2-3,TRBV19,CASKLGGDTQYF,TGTGCCAGTAAATTAGGGGGGGATACGCAGTATTTT
.,TRBD2,TRBJ2-3,TRBV5-4,CASRGTSGSRDTQYF,TGTGCCAGCAGGGGAACTAGCGGGAGTAGAGATACGCAGTATTTT